The rows below give T cell receptor beta chains drawn from one sample of a study of control samples from healthy donors and cancer patients. The assay was immunoSEQ multiplex PCR, and TCRdb's table has in-frame clones only and misses some. Of about 120,000 clones in the sample, about 87% are singletons; the top ten hold around 10%. Sequences were obtained from blood. The receptors were gathered from a man aged 30 to 45 in good health. CDR3s include the opening cysteine and the closing phenylalanine or tryptophan. Each record gives: J gene, D gene, clone size, V gene, CDR3 protein, CDR3 DNA. A D gene is named only where the DNA matches it firmly. Rows may omit the clone size; those that give it use once, few, many or a size class.

j_gene: TRBJ2-2
d_gene: TRBD1
abundance: NA
v_gene: TRBV2
CDR3aa: CASSGSGGNTGELFF
CDR3nt: TGTGCCAGCAGTGGGTCAGGGGGGAACACCGGGGAGCTGTTTTTT

j_gene: TRBJ2-6
d_gene: NA
abundance: NA
v_gene: TRBV24-1
CDR3aa: CATSDPRLGANVLTF
CDR3nt: TGTGCCACCAGTGACCCCCGACTAGGGGCCAACGTCCTGACTTTC

j_gene: TRBJ1-1
d_gene: NA
abundance: few
v_gene: TRBV30
CDR3aa: CAWSGLTEAFF
CDR3nt: TGTGCCTGGAGTGGGTTGACTGAAGCTTTCTTT

j_gene: TRBJ1-3
d_gene: NA
abundance: NA
v_gene: TRBV6-5
CDR3aa: CASSYSMISGNTIYF
CDR3nt: TGTGCCAGCAGTTACTCGATGATCTCTGGAAACACCATATATTTT

j_gene: TRBJ1-6
d_gene: NA
abundance: NA
v_gene: TRBV2
CDR3aa: CASKNTGNSPLHF
CDR3nt: TGTGCCAGCAAAAATACAGGGAATTCACCCCTCCACTTT

j_gene: TRBJ1-1
d_gene: NA
abundance: NA
v_gene: TRBV27
CDR3aa: CASSPAWGHPTKAFF
CDR3nt: TGTGCCAGCAGTCCAGCCTGGGGGCACCCAACGAAAGCTTTCTTT

j_gene: TRBJ2-7
d_gene: NA
abundance: NA
v_gene: TRBV2
CDR3aa: CASSEYSPQREQYF
CDR3nt: TGTGCCAGCAGTGAATATTCCCCGCAGCGGGAGCAGTACTTC

j_gene: TRBJ2-1
d_gene: TRBD1
abundance: NA
v_gene: TRBV7-2
CDR3aa: CASSIVSGTGYNEQFF
CDR3nt: TGTGCCAGCAGCATAGTTTCCGGGACAGGGTACAATGAGCAGTTCTTC

j_gene: TRBJ2-7
d_gene: TRBD1
abundance: few
v_gene: TRBV4-2
CDR3aa: CASSQESRGRSYEQYF
CDR3nt: TGTGCCAGCAGCCAAGAATCCAGGGGGCGCAGCTACGAGCAGTACTTC

j_gene: TRBJ2-3
d_gene: NA
abundance: NA
v_gene: TRBV10-3
CDR3aa: CAITPQQTDTQYF
CDR3nt: TGTGCCATCACCCCCCAACAGACAGATACGCAGTATTTT

j_gene: TRBJ1-3
d_gene: NA
abundance: once
v_gene: TRBV6-5
CDR3aa: CASRGFGSGNTIYF
CDR3nt: TGTGCCAGCAGGGGGTTCGGCTCTGGAAACACCATATATTTT

j_gene: TRBJ1-1
d_gene: NA
abundance: NA
v_gene: TRBV18
CDR3aa: CASSPPSPPNTEAFF
CDR3nt: TGTGCCAGCTCACCACCATCACCTCCGAACACTGAAGCTTTCTTT

j_gene: TRBJ1-3
d_gene: NA
abundance: NA
v_gene: TRBV12-2
CDR3aa: CASRHRSGNTIYF
CDR3nt: TGTGCAAGTCGCCACAGATCTGGAAACACCATATATTTT

j_gene: TRBJ1-2
d_gene: NA
abundance: NA
v_gene: TRBV4-1
CDR3aa: CASSLAGNYGYTF
CDR3nt: TGCGCCAGCAGCCTAGCAGGGAATTATGGCTACACCTTC

j_gene: TRBJ2-7
d_gene: NA
abundance: NA
v_gene: TRBV4-1
CDR3aa: CASSQLHTGRGEQYF
CDR3nt: TGCGCCAGCAGCCAGCTGCATACAGGGAGAGGTGAGCAGTACTTC

j_gene: TRBJ1-4
d_gene: NA
abundance: NA
v_gene: TRBV5-1
CDR3aa: CASSGDATNEKLFF
CDR3nt: TGCGCCAGCAGCGGGGATGCAACTAATGAAAAACTGTTTTTT

j_gene: TRBJ2-6
d_gene: TRBD2
abundance: NA
v_gene: TRBV2
CDR3aa: CASSGTSGFAGANVLTF
CDR3nt: TGTGCCAGCAGCGGGACTAGCGGGTTTGCTGGGGCCAACGTCCTGACTTTC

j_gene: TRBJ1-1
d_gene: NA
abundance: NA
v_gene: TRBV5-1
CDR3aa: CASSLAEKNTEAFF
CDR3nt: TGCGCCAGCAGCTTGGCCGAAAAGAACACTGAAGCTTTCTTT